This T cell receptor beta chain derives from a study of a mutant IDH1 vaccine in newly diagnosed glioma. Study-level information: Week 47 marked visit V13, whereas week 35 marked visit V12. Notes on the study in general: Among patients, around 93% showed immune responses induced by the vaccine.

As for this clone: What it recognizes is unknown.

The repertoire was sequenced with immunoSEQ multiplex PCR; TCRdb's copy has only in-frame clones and lacks some. The repertoire consists of tens of thousands of clones, with roughly 81% occurring once and the leading ten covering 5% to 6.5%. V shed 4 bases and J 6 bases; nucleotides not matched to a gene: 11. The CDR3 has 16 residues. Germline values: CDR1 MGHRA, CDR2 YSYEKL. Time point noted: week 35, safety follow-up. With topical imiquimod, each dose of the vaccine consisted of 300 ug of mutant IDH1 20-mer peptide. Patients in the study were vaccinated eight times, receiving shots in weeks 1, 3, 5, 7, 11, 15, 19 and 23.

The specimen was PBMCs, collected from a glioma patient whose treatment included an IDH1 peptide vaccine. This TCR came from a man between 35 and 55 years old with glioma. The J gene is TRBJ2-1, the V gene TRBV4-1; 8 bases agree with TRBD2. The CDR3 nucleotides are TGCGCCAGCAGCCCTCAAGCGGGGGCATTACCCAATGAGCAGTTCTTC. Residues: CASSPQAGALPNEQFF.